This T cell receptor beta chain was recovered during a study of Graves' ophthalmopathy and Graves' hyperthyroidism. Study-wide results and limits: Blood also contained most of the expanded thyroid clonotypes above 0.001 frequency.

RNA served as the template for amplifying TCR beta CDR3 regions. HTBI-primed first-round RT-PCR preceded second-round multiplex PCR. TCRdb itself ran the multiplex PCR reads through MiXCR, one entry per CDR3 protein. The table lists almost 750,000 distinct CDR3 sequences, approximately 40% of them singletons, with about 40% in the top ten. Germline values: CDR1 SGHTA, CDR2 FQGNSA. The CDR3 spans 15 residues. With V trimmed by 5 bases and J by 5 bases, 7 bases remained unmatched. Note on this clonotype: Antigen specificity is unknown.

The chain couples TRBV7-2 to TRBJ2-1, with 9 bases matching TRBD2. This TCR derives from an adult man with Graves' ophthalmopathy. Sequencing was carried out using peripheral blood. The CDR3 DNA follows: TGTGCCAGCAGCCTTAGCGGGAGTAACGACAATGAGCAGTTCTTC. Protein: CASSLSGSNDNEQFF.